These T cell receptor beta chains were read from a single sample in a study of T cell responses to AZD1222 COVID-19 vaccine. Here immunoSEQ multiplex PCR was the method, and the copy in TCRdb shows in-frame clones only, minus some. Of 68,000 or so clones listed, over 60% were seen once; the top ten hold 12%. Source: peripheral blood, taken on day 0 of AZD1222 vaccination. These receptor sequences come from an adult in good health. Both conserved end residues are part of each CDR3. Fields, in order: clone size, D gene, V gene, J gene, CDR3 protein, CDR3 DNA. D genes are given only for firm matches. Size tells how often a clone was seen (once, few, many) or the class of an expanded clone, and some rows leave it out.

clone_size: .; d_call: .; v_call: TRBV15; j_call: TRBJ2-2; cdr3_aa: CATSRGSESRTGELFF; cdr3_nt: TGTGCCACCAGCAGGGGAAGCGAGAGCCGCACCGGGGAGCTGTTTTTT
clone_size: few; d_call: TRBD2; v_call: TRBV7-9; j_call: TRBJ2-7; cdr3_aa: CASSLAISGGAYEQYF; cdr3_nt: TGTGCCAGCAGCTTAGCGATAAGCGGGGGGGCCTACGAGCAGTACTTC
clone_size: .; d_call: .; v_call: TRBV6-4; j_call: TRBJ2-1; cdr3_aa: CASSDGGLEYNEQFF; cdr3_nt: TGTGCCAGCAGTGACGGGGGCTTAGAATACAATGAGCAGTTCTTC
clone_size: .; d_call: .; v_call: TRBV7-2; j_call: TRBJ2-2; cdr3_aa: CASSPRVAGELFF; cdr3_nt: TGTGCCAGCAGTCCCCGAGTCGCCGGGGAGCTGTTTTTT
clone_size: once; d_call: .; v_call: TRBV28; j_call: TRBJ1-2; cdr3_aa: CASSLTQDYLTRYGYTF; cdr3_nt: TGTGCCAGCAGTTTAACACAGGATTATCTAACTAGGTATGGCTACACCTTC
clone_size: .; d_call: TRBD2; v_call: TRBV10-3; j_call: TRBJ2-3; cdr3_aa: CAVSGEPDTQYF; cdr3_nt: TGTGCCGTGAGCGGGGAGCCAGATACGCAGTATTTT
clone_size: .; d_call: .; v_call: TRBV28; j_call: TRBJ1-1; cdr3_aa: CASSFPYSAQMNTEAFF; cdr3_nt: TGTGCCAGCAGTTTTCCGTACTCGGCCCAGATGAACACTGAAGCTTTCTTT
clone_size: .; d_call: TRBD1; v_call: TRBV14; j_call: TRBJ1-6; cdr3_aa: CASSQPGTGVGSPLHF; cdr3_nt: TGTGCCAGCAGCCAGCCCGGGACAGGGGTGGGTTCACCCCTCCACTTT
clone_size: .; d_call: .; v_call: TRBV5-6; j_call: TRBJ1-3; cdr3_aa: CASSPSMGAILRNTIYF; cdr3_nt: TGTGCCAGCAGCCCATCCATGGGGGCGATCCTCCGAAACACCATATATTTT
clone_size: few; d_call: TRBD1; v_call: TRBV5-1; j_call: TRBJ1-4; cdr3_aa: CASSGTGDEKLFF; cdr3_nt: TGCGCCAGCAGCGGGACAGGAGATGAAAAACTGTTTTTT
clone_size: .; d_call: .; v_call: TRBV11-2; j_call: TRBJ2-5; cdr3_aa: CASSLALAETQYF; cdr3_nt: TGTGCCAGCAGCTTAGCACTAGCTGAGACCCAGTACTTC
clone_size: .; d_call: .; v_call: TRBV7-9; j_call: TRBJ2-3; cdr3_aa: CASSSNPTDTQYF; cdr3_nt: TGTGCCAGCAGTTCCAATCCCACAGATACGCAGTATTTT
clone_size: once; d_call: .; v_call: TRBV19; j_call: TRBJ1-6; cdr3_aa: CASSIPRSRRMSSYNSPLHF; cdr3_nt: TGTGCCAGTAGTATCCCCAGATCCCGACGGATGAGCTCCTATAATTCACCCCTCCACTTT
clone_size: .; d_call: .; v_call: TRBV4-1; j_call: TRBJ1-2; cdr3_aa: CASSQEPASNYGYTF; cdr3_nt: TGCGCCAGCAGCCAAGAACCTGCATCTAACTATGGCTACACCTTC
clone_size: .; d_call: .; v_call: TRBV5-8; j_call: TRBJ1-1; cdr3_aa: CASSLEGLGVAEAFF; cdr3_nt: TGTGCCAGCAGCTTGGAAGGACTGGGTGTGGCGGAAGCTTTCTTT
clone_size: .; d_call: .; v_call: TRBV5-1; j_call: TRBJ2-1; cdr3_aa: CASSLDLWAQNNEQFF; cdr3_nt: TGCGCCAGCAGCTTGGATTTATGGGCACAAAACAATGAGCAGTTCTTC